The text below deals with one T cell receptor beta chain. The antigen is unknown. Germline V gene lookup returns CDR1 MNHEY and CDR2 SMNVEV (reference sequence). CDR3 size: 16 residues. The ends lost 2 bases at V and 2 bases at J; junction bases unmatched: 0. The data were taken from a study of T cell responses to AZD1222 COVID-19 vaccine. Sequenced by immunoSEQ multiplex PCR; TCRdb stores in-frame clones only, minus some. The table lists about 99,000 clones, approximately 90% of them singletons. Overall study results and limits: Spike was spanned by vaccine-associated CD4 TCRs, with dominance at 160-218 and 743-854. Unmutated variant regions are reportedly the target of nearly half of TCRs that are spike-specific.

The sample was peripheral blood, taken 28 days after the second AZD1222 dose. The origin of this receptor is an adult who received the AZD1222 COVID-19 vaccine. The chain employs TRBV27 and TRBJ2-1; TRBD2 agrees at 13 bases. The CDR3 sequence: CASSLGTSGTYNEQFF. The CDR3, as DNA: TGTGCCAGCAGTTTAGGGACTAGCGGGACCTACAATGAGCAGTTCTTC.